This TCR beta chain was obtained from a study of OX40 agonist ivuxolimab in advanced cancers. The table came from immunoSEQ multiplex PCR; TCRdb's copy has only in-frame clones and leaves some out. The sample yields 80,000 to 100,000 clones, 85% to 95% seen once. This clone was observed a single time. The CDR3 covers 14 residues. From germline, CDR1 is MNHEY and CDR2 SVGAGI. V was trimmed by 6 bases and J by 6 bases, leaving 17 bases between them. This receptor was identified in an adult with an advanced solid tumor such as melanoma, head and neck, liver or kidney cancer. The rearrangement uses TRBV6-5 and TRBJ1-1; tentative D call: TRBD1 (5 bases). Here the sequenced sample was CD4+ or CD8+ T cells sorted from blood, taken in a trial of the OX40 agonist ivuxolimab. This CDR3 reads CASSLVGRGSEAFF. The CDR3 DNA reads as TGTGCCAGCAGCCTCGTGGGTAGGGGATCTGAAGCTTTCTTT.